This T cell receptor (beta chain) comes out of a study of tissue T cells after allogeneic stem cell transplantation. Germline-derived CDR1 and CDR2 are SNHLY and FYNGKV (reference sequence). The length of the CDR3 is 14 residues. The J segment lost 5 bases and the V segment lost 5 bases, leaving 5 bases of the junction unmatched. This clone has a single count. The gene names given are mouse names. The read terminates 1 residue before the CDR3 end, so the remaining end is supplied by the germline J gene. Sequencing of TCRbeta CDR3 at survey depth gave sequences and template counts. Sequencing was performed with immunoSEQ multiplex PCR; in TCRdb, only in-frame clones are kept and a portion is missing. Here the sample spans about 50,000 clones, around 73% being singletons.

Sequenced input: sorted cells pooled from one or two spleens. This TCR was recovered from a pool of C57BL/6 mice in good health. The chain carries TRBV3 and TRBJ2-7; 11 bases match TRBD2. CDR3 DNA, as far as it was read: TGTGCCAGCAGCCAACTGGGGGGGCGCCATGAACAGTAC. Amino acids: CASSQLGGRHEQY. The whole CDR3 is CASSQLGGRHEQYF. The complete variable domain, with remaining parts taken from reference TRBV3 and TRBJ2-7, reads GPKVLQIPSHQIIDMGQMVTLNCDPVSNHLYFYWYKQILGQQMEFLVNFYNGKVMEKSKLFKDQFSVERPDGSYFTLKIQPTALEDSAVYFCASSQLGGRHEQYFGPGTRLTVL.